This T cell receptor beta chain was recovered during a study of blood T cells in healthy people across ages. Study information: Every two T cells gave about one barcoded beta molecule via template switching. Regarding the study as a whole: PBMCs went unsorted, and a conclusive naive versus antigen-experienced comparison was therefore prevented. Any changes in expanded clonotypes were possibly confounded, as donor CMV status remained unknown.

Notes on this clonotype: The antigen is not known.

Between the trimmed V and J ends, which lost 4 bases and 1 base, there was a span of 16 bases. Per the germline V gene, CDR1 is SEHNR and CDR2 is FQNEAQ (reference sequence). The CDR3 sequence is 16 residues long. Primed by a sample-barcoded 5' primer and a J-beta primer mix, a second PCR proceeded for about 7 to 11 cycles. TCRdb independently ran MiXCR on the 5' RACE reads; one entry per CDR3 protein. Of roughly 570,000 distinct CDR3 sequences listed, roughly 28% are singletons. This receptor was identified in a woman aged 70-85 years in good health. This rearrangement joins TRBV7-9 to TRBJ2-5; D call uncertain. Input material: blood. The CDR3 DNA sequence: TGTGCCAGCAGCTCCCAAAGTGGACGGAGCCAAGAGACCCAGTACTTC. This encodes CASSSQSGRSQETQYF.